The text below deals with one T cell receptor beta chain. Its antigen is unknown. Nothing much larger sits one base from this clone, and base qualities are not available. Using the deep immunoSEQ assay, multiplex PCR amplified TCR CDR3 regions from genomic DNA. Extracted genomic DNA from each cell subset was distributed evenly across all wells of several immunoSEQ 96-well plates, and each plate was treated as a replicate. For sorted subsets, about 200 ng genomic DNA, equal to 30,000 or so T cell genomes, was loaded into each replicate PCR. Purified libraries were measured with a Qubit 3.0 fluorometer, size-checked on a Bioanalyzer 2100, and measured again with the KAPA Library Quantification kit. A separate single-read 150-cycle Illumina NextSeq 550 flow cell was used to sequence each immunoSEQ 96-well plate. The paper's data handling went like this. The immunoSEQ output contained only junctional sequences without quality scores, so filtering could not match that applied to full-length reads. To assign V/J genes and CDR3, sequences were annotated against IMGT germline references using PyIR, a Python wrapper for IgBLAST v1.9. Reads were filtered out if the reads had weak V/J assignments (E-value above 1e-6), no CDR3, stop codons, out-of-frame junctions, or ambiguous translated residues. V3J clonotypes were defined as sequences sharing an identical inferred V gene, J gene, and CDR3 amino acid sequence. The percentage overlap between two repertoires was calculated by dividing the number of shared unique clonotypes by the size of the smaller repertoire. Repertoire richness was assessed with RTK rarefaction, the Chao1 estimator, and Recon v2.1 estimates of unobserved clonotypes. OLGA was used to compute generation probabilities for all TCRbeta clonotypes that the gDNA method yielded from a handful of donors. TCRdb took over this immuneACCESS table, retaining in-frame rearrangements with V and J assigned. Such tables are incomplete; in checked studies, under half of the missing clones stem from an unresolved V gene, and the remainder is unexplained. V and J calls and clone size are copied from that table; D and trimming were computed from the DNA. Counted in this sample were around 1.5 million clones; about 98% of them appeared once. The ten biggest clones cover around 0.47% of the sample.

CDR1 and CDR2, looked up from the germline V gene, are SGDLS and YYNGEE. Clipping removes 0 bases from V and 2 bases from J, with 7 as the unmatched junction base count. The cysteine opens and the phenylalanine closes a CDR3 of 16 amino acids. The only DNA kept is the CDR3, 48 bases in frame from the first base. The data were taken from a study of shared clonotypes between healthy human individuals (dated by TCRdb to about 2020). Concerning the study at large: The cohort comprised two women and a few men aged 18 to 49 years. For each donor, CD4 naive and CD4 memory were each run on three plates, CD8 naive on two plates, and CD8 memory on one plate. Per donor, leukapheresis produced somewhere between about 0.9 and 10 billion PBMCs. To increase sequencing depth and limit assay-specific biases, different laboratories used diverse techniques to prepare libraries and sequence TCR repertoires. To estimate repertoire size and how much clonotype sharing occurs between individuals, the study deeply sequenced the blood TCR repertoires of five or six healthy adults. General study outcomes and caveats: Higher generation probabilities were observed for clonotypes shared by all four sorted-subset donors than for non-shared clonotypes. Incomplete sequencing was indicated by rarefaction of sorted-subset datasets, despite the large sequencing depth. Estimated clonotype richness was generally larger for naive than for memory subsets. Because the study included a small number of donors, the genetic and exposure-history diversity represented was limited. Pairwise subsampling led to the expectation that sequencing depth would affect the degree of clonotype sharing among donors. Sampling was restricted to blood, and TCR repertoires in tissue are likely to differ from TCR repertoires in blood. When a handful of donors were compared, the shared fraction of clonotypes was about 5% for naive CD4, approximately 3.5% for naive CD8, about 2.5% for memory CD4, and 0.4% for memory CD8.

Healthy HIV-negative adults with no recently reported acute infections or vaccinations were included as donors. Only Caucasian adults living in Nashville, Tennessee, USA were represented among the donors. CD4+ T cells were enriched by magnetic negative selection, after which naive cells were positively selected on CD45RA and the negative fraction was taken as the memory subset. After blood collection by leukapheresis, PBMCs were isolated using Ficoll-Histopaque density gradient centrifugation and then cryopreserved in the vapor phase of liquid nitrogen. Analytical flow cytometry was used to check the purity and quantity of every magnetically sorted T cell population. Genomic DNA was isolated from each sorted fraction and quantified by UV absorbance on a Nanodrop 2000c.

The receptor chain draws on TRBV9 and TRBJ2-7, with 8 bases aligning to TRBD2. What was sequenced was naive CD4+ T cells sorted from blood. The sample's cell subset or site label, decoded: CD45RA+ positively selected. The sequence came from a man aged 25 to 40 in good health. The encoded CDR3 is CASSVGGRNLPYEQYF. Here is the DNA: TGTGCCAGCAGCGTAGGCGGGAGGAACCTACCCTACGAGCAGTACTTC. Reference TRBV9 and TRBJ2-7 proteins supply the regions before and after the CDR3; the full variable domain is: DSGVTQTPKHLITATGQRVTLRCSPRSGDLSVYWYQQSLDQGLQFLIQYYNGEERAKGNILERFSAQQFPDLHSELNLSSLELGDSALYFCASSVGGRNLPYEQYFGPGTRLTVT.